The clone carrying this TCR beta chain has at least ten counts. This specimen comes from a study of blood T cell repertoires in COVID-19. Study-level background: COVID-19 samples, acute and convalescent, were from the United States, Italy and Spain. PBMCs, B-cell-depleted T cells, or T cells were the source of the cDNA or gDNA that made up the material.

Seattle's cohort entered during active infection and was followed longitudinally. The CDR3 covers 14 residues. Per germline, CDR1 MNHEY and CDR2 SVGAGI. V was clipped by 8 bases and J by 1 base, with 14 bases between them. Under the authors' procedure: Reference gene primers were amplified, and this amplification served to estimate nucleated cell counts. TCRdb's table, derived via immunoSEQ multiplex PCR, lists solely in-frame clones and lacks some. The V and J calls and clone size were taken over from that table, and D and trimming were inferred from the DNA. The table includes approximately 180,000 clones, roughly 84% detected once.

The receptor comes from a woman aged 40 to 55 with COVID-19, enrolled during active disease. The V call is TRBV6-5, the J call TRBJ1-1; D gene unclear. Sequencing input: peripheral blood. For the CDR3, the DNA is TGTGCCAGCGCCCCTTGGGCAGAGAACACTGAAGCTTTCTTT. It yields the protein CASAPWAENTEAFF.